This TCR beta chain was sequenced in a study of cytomegalovirus exposure and HLA in healthy donors. Study observations and caveats: The classifier was said to identify cytomegalovirus status with high specificity and sensitivity. The study labeled roughly 160 TCR beta chains cytomegalovirus-associated. In a later analysis, first-cohort TCR clusters were found to tend to co-occur in the roughly 120 validation repertoires.

These donors were members of the roughly 120-subject validation cohort, a group separate from the approximately 640-subject first cohort. Assay used: immunoSEQ multiplex PCR; TCRdb lists only in-frame clones, some missing. The repertoire consists of 50,000 to 70,000 clones, with 95% occurring once and the leading ten covering under 6.5%. With respect to this clone: Its matching antigen is unknown.

The sequence was obtained from a woman in her late teens or twenties in good health and CMV-seropositive. Source material: PBMCs.

The CDR3 loop is CASSLQGGTEAFF. CDR3 DNA: TGTGCCAGCAGTTTACAGGGTGGCACTGAAGCTTTCTTT. The rearrangement uses TRBV28 and TRBJ1-1; possible D gene TRBD1, 5 bases. The CDR3 runs to 13 residues. Trimming removed 2 bases from V and 4 bases from J, with 8 bases in between. Germline CDR1 MDHEN, CDR2 SYDVKM.